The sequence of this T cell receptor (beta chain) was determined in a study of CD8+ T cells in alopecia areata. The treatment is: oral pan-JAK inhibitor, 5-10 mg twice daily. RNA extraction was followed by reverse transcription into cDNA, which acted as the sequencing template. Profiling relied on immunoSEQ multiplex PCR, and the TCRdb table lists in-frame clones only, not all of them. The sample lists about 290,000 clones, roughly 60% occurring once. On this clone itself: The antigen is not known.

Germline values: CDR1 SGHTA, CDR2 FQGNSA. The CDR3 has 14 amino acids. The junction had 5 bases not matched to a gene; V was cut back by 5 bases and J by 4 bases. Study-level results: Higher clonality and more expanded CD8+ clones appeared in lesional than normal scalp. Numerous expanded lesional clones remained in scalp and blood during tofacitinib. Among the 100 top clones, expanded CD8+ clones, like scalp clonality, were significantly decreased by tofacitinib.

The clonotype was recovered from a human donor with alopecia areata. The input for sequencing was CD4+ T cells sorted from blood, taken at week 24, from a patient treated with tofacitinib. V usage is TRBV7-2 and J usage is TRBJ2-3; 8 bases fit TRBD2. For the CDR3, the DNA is TGTGCCAGCAGCCCAGGACTAGCAGCAGATACGCAGTATTTT. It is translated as CASSPGLAADTQYF.